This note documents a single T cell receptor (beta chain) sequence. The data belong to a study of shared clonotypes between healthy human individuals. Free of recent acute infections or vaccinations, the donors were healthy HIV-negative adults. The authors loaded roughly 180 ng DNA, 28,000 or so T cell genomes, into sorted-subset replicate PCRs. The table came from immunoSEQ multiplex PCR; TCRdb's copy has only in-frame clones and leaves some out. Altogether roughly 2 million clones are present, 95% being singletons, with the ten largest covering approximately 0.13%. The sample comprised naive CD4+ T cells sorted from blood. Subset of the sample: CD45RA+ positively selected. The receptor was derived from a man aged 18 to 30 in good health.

The CDR3 DNA follows: TGTGCCTCCAGGGGAAGCTCCTACGAGCAGTACTTC. Protein: CASRGSSYEQYF. V is TRBV30 and J is TRBJ2-7; D possibly corresponds to TRBD1 (6 bases). Germline CDR1 and CDR2: GTSNPN and SVGIG (reference sequence). The CDR3 extends over 12 amino acids. Trimming left V 7 bases short and J 0 bases short, with 10 bases between.